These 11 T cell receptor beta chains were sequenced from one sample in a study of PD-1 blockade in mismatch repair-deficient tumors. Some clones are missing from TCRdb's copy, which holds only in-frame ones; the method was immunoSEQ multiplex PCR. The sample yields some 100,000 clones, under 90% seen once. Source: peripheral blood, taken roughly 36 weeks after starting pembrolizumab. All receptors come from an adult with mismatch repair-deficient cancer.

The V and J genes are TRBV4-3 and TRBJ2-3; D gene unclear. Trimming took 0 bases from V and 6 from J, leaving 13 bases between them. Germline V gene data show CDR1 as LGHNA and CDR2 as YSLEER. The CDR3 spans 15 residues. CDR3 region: CASSQDGTDPDTQYF. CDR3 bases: TGCGCCAGCAGCCAAGATGGAACGGATCCTGATACGCAGTATTTT.

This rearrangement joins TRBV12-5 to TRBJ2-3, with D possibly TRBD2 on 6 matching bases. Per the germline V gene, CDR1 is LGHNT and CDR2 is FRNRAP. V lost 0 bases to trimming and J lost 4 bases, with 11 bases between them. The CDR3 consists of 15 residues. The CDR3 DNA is TGTGCTAGTGGTTTGGTACTCGGGAGTCCAGATACGCAGTATTTT. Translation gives CASGLVLGSPDTQYF.

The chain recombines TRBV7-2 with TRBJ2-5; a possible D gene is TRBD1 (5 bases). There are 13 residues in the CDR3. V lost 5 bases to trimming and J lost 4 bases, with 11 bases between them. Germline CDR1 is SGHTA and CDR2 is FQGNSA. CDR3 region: CASSRQGLETQYF. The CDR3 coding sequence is TGTGCCAGCAGCCGGCAGGGTTTAGAGACCCAGTACTTC. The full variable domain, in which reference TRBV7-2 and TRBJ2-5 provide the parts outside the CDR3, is GAGVSQSPSNKVTEKGKDVELRCDPISGHTALYWYRQSLGQGLEFLIYFQGNSAPDKSGLPSDRFSAERTGGSVSTLTIQRTQQEDSAVYLCASSRQGLETQYFGPGTRLLVL.

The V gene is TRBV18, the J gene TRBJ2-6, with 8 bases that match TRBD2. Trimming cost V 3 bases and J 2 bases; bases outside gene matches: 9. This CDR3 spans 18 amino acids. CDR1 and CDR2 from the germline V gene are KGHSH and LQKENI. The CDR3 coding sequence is TGTGCCAGCTCACCCGCGGGGGGCTTCCGGACTGGGGCCAACGTCCTGACTTTC. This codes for CASSPAGGFRTGANVLTF.

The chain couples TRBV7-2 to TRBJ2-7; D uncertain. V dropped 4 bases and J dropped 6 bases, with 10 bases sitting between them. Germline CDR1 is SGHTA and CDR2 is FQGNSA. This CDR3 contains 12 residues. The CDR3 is CASSSQWGEQYF. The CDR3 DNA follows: TGTGCCAGCAGCTCGCAGTGGGGCGAGCAGTACTTC.

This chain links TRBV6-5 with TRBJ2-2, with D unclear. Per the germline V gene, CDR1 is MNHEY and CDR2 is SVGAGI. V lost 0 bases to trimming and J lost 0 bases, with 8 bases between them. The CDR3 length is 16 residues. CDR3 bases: TGTGCCAGCAGTTACTCGGAAAGGGCGAACACCGGGGAGCTGTTTTTT. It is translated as CASSYSERANTGELFF.

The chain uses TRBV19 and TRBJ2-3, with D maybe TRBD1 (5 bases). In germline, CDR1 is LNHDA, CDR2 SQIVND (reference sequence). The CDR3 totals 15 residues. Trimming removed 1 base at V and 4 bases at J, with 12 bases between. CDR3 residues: CASSIGLGVADTQYF. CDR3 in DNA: TGTGCCAGTAGTATAGGGCTAGGGGTGGCAGATACGCAGTATTTT.

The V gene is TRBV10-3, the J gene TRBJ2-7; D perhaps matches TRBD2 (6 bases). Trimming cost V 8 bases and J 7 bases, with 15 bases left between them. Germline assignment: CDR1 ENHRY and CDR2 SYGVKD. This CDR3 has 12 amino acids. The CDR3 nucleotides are TGTGCCATCCATCGGGCTAGCGAAGAGCAGTACTTC. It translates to CAIHRASEEQYF.

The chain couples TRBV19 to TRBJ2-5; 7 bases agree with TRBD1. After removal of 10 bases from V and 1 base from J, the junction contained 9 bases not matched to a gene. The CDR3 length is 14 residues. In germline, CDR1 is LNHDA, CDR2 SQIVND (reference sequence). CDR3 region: CATRQTGPQETQYF. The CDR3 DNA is TGTGCCACACGACAGACAGGGCCCCAAGAGACCCAGTACTTC.

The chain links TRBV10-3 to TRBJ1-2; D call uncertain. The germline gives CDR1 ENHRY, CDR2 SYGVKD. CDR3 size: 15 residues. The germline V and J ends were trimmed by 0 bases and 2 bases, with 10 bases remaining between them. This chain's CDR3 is CAISESAAVNYGYTF. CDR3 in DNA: TGTGCCATCAGTGAGTCGGCGGCAGTAAACTATGGCTACACCTTC.

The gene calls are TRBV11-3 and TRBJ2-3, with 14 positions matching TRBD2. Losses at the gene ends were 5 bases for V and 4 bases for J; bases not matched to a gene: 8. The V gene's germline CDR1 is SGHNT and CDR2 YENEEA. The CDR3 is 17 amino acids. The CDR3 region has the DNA TGTGCCAGCAGCCCAGGGACTAGCGGGAGAGGCGCAGATACGCAGTATTTT. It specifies CASSPGTSGRGADTQYF.